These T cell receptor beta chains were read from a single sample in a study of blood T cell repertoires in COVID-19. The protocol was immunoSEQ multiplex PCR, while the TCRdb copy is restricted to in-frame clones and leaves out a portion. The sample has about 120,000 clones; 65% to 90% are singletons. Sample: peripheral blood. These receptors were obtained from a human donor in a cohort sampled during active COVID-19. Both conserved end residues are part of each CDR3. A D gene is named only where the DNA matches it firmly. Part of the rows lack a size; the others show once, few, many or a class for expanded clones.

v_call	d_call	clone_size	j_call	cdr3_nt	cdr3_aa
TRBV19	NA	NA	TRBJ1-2	TGTGCCAGTAGGGACATCGCGCGGCGCTATGGCTACACCTTC	CASRDIARRYGYTF
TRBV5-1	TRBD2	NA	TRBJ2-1	TGCGCCAGCAGCTTGGTTACGCGGGGGGGCCTGAAGAATGAGCAGTTCTTC	CASSLVTRGGLKNEQFF
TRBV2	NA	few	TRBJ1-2	TGTGCCAGCAGCGGGGGGACGTTTAGAGACTATGGCTACACCTTC	CASSGGTFRDYGYTF
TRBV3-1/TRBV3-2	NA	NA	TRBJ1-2	TGTGCCAGCAGCCAAATGACAAGTAACTATGGCTACACCTTC	CASSQMTSNYGYTF
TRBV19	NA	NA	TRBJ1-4	TGTGCCAGTAGCCCACCGGGAAGCGATGAAAAACTGTTTTTT	CASSPPGSDEKLFF
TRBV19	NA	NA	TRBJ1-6	TGTGCCAGTAGTGAAGGCAGGGATTATAATTCACCCCTCCACTTT	CASSEGRDYNSPLHF
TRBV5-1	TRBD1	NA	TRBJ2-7	TGCGCCAGCAGGCGGACAGGGGATAGCGAGCAGTACTTC	CASRRTGDSEQYF
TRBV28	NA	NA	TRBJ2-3	TGTGCCAGCATGGTGACACCCATAAGCACAGATACGCAGTATTTT	CASMVTPISTDTQYF
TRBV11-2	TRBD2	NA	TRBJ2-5	TGTGCCAGCAGCTTAGATGGAGCGGGGGGAGTCCAAGAGACCCAGTACTTC	CASSLDGAGGVQETQYF
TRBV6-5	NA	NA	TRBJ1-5	TGTGCCAGCAGACCGGGACAAAATCAGCCCCAGCATTTT	CASRPGQNQPQHF
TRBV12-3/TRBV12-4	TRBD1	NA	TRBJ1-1	TGTGCCAGCAGTTTCGCGGACAGGCAGGCTTTCTTT	CASSFADRQAFF
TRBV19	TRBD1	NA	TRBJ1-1	TGTGCCAGTAGGGACGGGACAGGCCTTATGAACACTGAAGCTTTCTTT	CASRDGTGLMNTEAFF
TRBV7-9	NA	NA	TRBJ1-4	TGTGCCAGCAGCTTGGCAGGGGCGGGCGAAAAACTGTTTTTT	CASSLAGAGEKLFF
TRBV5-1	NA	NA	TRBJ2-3	TGCGCCAGCAGGGACACAAGCACAGATACGCAGTATTTT	CASRDTSTDTQYF